One and the same sample provided the 32 T cell receptor beta chains below, sequenced in a study of lymphopenia after photon versus proton radiotherapy. Repertoires were generated with immunoSEQ multiplex PCR, while TCRdb's copy carries only in-frame clones and drops some. In the table there are about 24,000 clones, approximately 84% of which are singletons. Here the sequenced sample was peripheral blood, taken from a patient treated with photon-based radiotherapy. The receptors were gathered from a man between 35 and 55 years old with gastric cancer.

The chain uses TRBV7-2 and TRBJ1-3; D uncertain. Trimming pared 3 bases from V and 0 bases from J, leaving 9 bases between. CDR1 and CDR2 (germline): SGHTA, FQGNSA. The CDR3 is 15 residues long. The DNA for the CDR3 is TGTGCCAGCAGCTTGGCCGCAGGCTCTGGAAACACCATATATTTT. Residues: CASSLAAGSGNTIYF.

The J gene is TRBJ1-1, the V gene TRBV2; 7 positions match TRBD1. The CDR3 runs to 15 residues. The V gene end was trimmed by 8 bases and the J gene end by 1 base; junction bases not matched to a gene: 10. In germline, CDR1 is SNHLY, CDR2 FYNNEI. DNA for the CDR3: TGTGCCAGCTACCGGGACAGAGGAGGGAACACTGAAGCTTTCTTT. Translated: CASYRDRGGNTEAFF. The variable domain in full, with the rest retrieved from reference TRBV2 and TRBJ1-1, is EPEVTQTPSHQVTQMGQEVILRCVPISNHLYFYWYRQILGQKVEFLVSFYNNEISEKSEIFDDQFSVERPDGSNFTLKIRSTKLEDSAMYFCASYRDRGGNTEAFFGQGTRLTVV.

The rearrangement uses TRBV7-6 and TRBJ2-3; D gene uncertain. The CDR3 is made up of 15 amino acids. From germline, CDR1 is SGHVS and CDR2 FNYEAQ. V was clipped by 5 bases and J by 1 base, with 13 bases between them. The CDR3 DNA reads TGTGCCAGCAGCGAAGACGTCAGCCGCACAGATACGCAGTATTTT. Residues: CASSEDVSRTDTQYF.

The V call is TRBV7-6, the J call TRBJ1-4; 9 positions match TRBD1. J lost 7 bases, V lost 2 bases, and 8 bases had no gene match. The germline V gene has CDR1 SGHVS and CDR2 FNYEAQ. The CDR3 contains 16 residues. This chain's CDR3 is CASSLSRQGVGEKLFF. CDR3 coding DNA: TGTGCCAGCAGCTTATCCCGACAGGGGGTGGGTGAAAAACTGTTTTTT.

The chain is built from TRBV15 and TRBJ2-7; TRBD2 might be the D (6 bases). This CDR3 is built from 14 residues. In germline, CDR1 is LNHNV, CDR2 YYDKDF (reference sequence). V gave up 1 base and J gave up 5 bases, with 12 bases separating them. Written as DNA, the CDR3 is TGTGCCACCAGCAGAGGAGGGGACTCACACGAGCAGTACTTC. This encodes CATSRGGDSHEQYF. The whole variable domain, remainder taken from reference TRBV15 and TRBJ2-7, is DAMVIQNPRYQVTQFGKPVTLSCSQTLNHNVMYWYQQKSSQAPKLLFHYYDKDFNNEADTPDNFQSRRPNTSFCFLDIRSPGLGDTAMYLCATSRGGDSHEQYFGPGTRLTVT.

This clone was seen a few times. The chain has TRBV7-2 and TRBJ2-3; D assignment may be TRBD1 or TRBD2 (5 bases each). The CDR3 contains 13 residues. The V gene lost 8 bases and the J gene lost 3 bases, with 12 bases spanning the gap. From germline, CDR1 is SGHTA and CDR2 FQGNSA. The CDR3: CASGSQGTDTQYF. The DNA of the CDR3 is TGTGCCAGCGGGAGCCAGGGTACAGATACGCAGTATTTT.

This sequence joins TRBV5-8 and TRBJ2-3; D may be TRBD1 (5 bases). Trimming took 6 bases from V and 2 from J, leaving 10 bases between them. Germline assignment: CDR1 SGHTS and CDR2 YDEGEE. The CDR3 is 13 residues long. The CDR3 DNA reads as TGTGCCAGCACAAGACAGAACACAGATACGCAGTATTTT. It translates to CASTRQNTDTQYF.

The CDR3 sequence: CASSSRQGTTYEQYF. The DNA for the CDR3 is TGTGCCAGCAGTTCCAGACAGGGCACTACCTACGAGCAGTACTTC. The chain employs TRBV6-6 and TRBJ2-7; 7 bases agree with TRBD1. The ends lost 4 bases at V and 2 bases at J; junction bases unmatched: 8. CDR3 length equals 15 residues. The germline gives CDR1 MNHNY, CDR2 SVGAGI (reference sequence).

This chain connects TRBV27 to TRBJ2-7; 8 nucleotides agree with TRBD1. The CDR3 contains 16 residues. Per germline, CDR1 MNHEY and CDR2 SMNVEV (reference sequence). V was pared by 6 bases and J by 2 bases, with 12 bases of the junction left unmatched. In nucleotides, the CDR3 is TGTGCCAGCAGCCTTACCCGGACAGGGCGCGCCTACGAGCAGTACTTC. Encoded protein: CASSLTRTGRAYEQYF.

In this sample, this clone turned up a few times. The chain is built from TRBV9 and TRBJ1-2; D ambiguous. The germline V and J ends were trimmed by 0 bases and 2 bases, with 11 bases remaining between them. Germline V gene data show CDR1 as SGDLS and CDR2 as YYNGEE. The CDR3 consists of 15 residues. For the CDR3, the DNA is TGTGCCAGCAGCGTAGGTCCCAAAACAAACTATGGCTACACCTTC. Its translation is CASSVGPKTNYGYTF.

The genes are TRBV19 and TRBJ1-2, with 9 bases matching TRBD1. Germline V gene sequence: CDR1 LNHDA, CDR2 SQIVND (reference sequence). This CDR3 is 13 amino acids long. With V trimmed by 8 bases and J by 4 bases, 5 bases remained unmatched. The CDR3 nucleotides are TGTGCCAGTTTACAGGGGGCGGGCTATGGCTACACCTTC. It encodes CASLQGAGYGYTF.

This clone was picked up a small number of times. The chain joins TRBV7-2 to TRBJ2-1; D ambiguous. Germline assignment: CDR1 SGHTA and CDR2 FQGNSA. The CDR3 length is 15 residues. Between the trimmed V and J ends, which lost 1 base and 6 bases, there was a span of 13 bases. In DNA, the CDR3 is TGTGCCAGCAGCTTAGTATCCAGCGCCCCCAATGAGCAGTTCTTC. It codes for CASSLVSSAPNEQFF.

Judged by abundance, this clone is medium-sized. The chain employs TRBV5-3 and TRBJ2-7; D is uncertain. TRBV5-3 is designated an ORF whose function remains uncertain. This CDR3 has 15 residues. The germline V and J ends were trimmed by 3 bases and 0 bases, with 13 bases remaining between them. CDR3 region: CARSCWGNCSYEQYF. The CDR3 DNA reads TGTGCCAGAAGCTGTTGGGGAAATTGCTCCTACGAGCAGTACTTC.

The rearrangement joins TRBV5-5 to TRBJ2-7, with 10 bases aligning to TRBD1. Germline V gene sequence: CDR1 SGHKS, CDR2 YYEKEE (reference sequence). The CDR3 has 15 residues. V shed 0 bases, J shed 4 bases, and the junction held 4 bases outside the gene matches. This CDR3 reads CASSLGDRGGYEQYF. CDR3 DNA sequence: TGTGCCAGCAGCTTGGGGGACAGGGGTGGTTACGAGCAGTACTTC.

The chain has TRBV4-2 and TRBJ2-2; TRBD2 aligns across 8 bases. Losses at the gene ends were 0 bases for V and 4 bases for J; bases not matched to a gene: 10. The CDR3 extends over 18 amino acids. Germline CDR1 and CDR2: LGHNA and YNFKEQ. CDR3 residues: CASSQERAGALGTGELFF. CDR3 in DNA: TGTGCCAGCAGCCAAGAAAGAGCGGGGGCCCTCGGCACCGGGGAGCTGTTTTTT.

The chain is built from TRBV7-9 and TRBJ2-7; the D gene is possibly TRBD1 (6 bases). Trimming stripped 5 bases from V and 1 base from J, with 12 bases between. Germline loops: CDR1 SEHNR, CDR2 FQNEAQ (reference sequence). This CDR3 spans 14 amino acids. CDR3 in DNA: TGTGCCAGCAGCATAGAACAGGGATCCTACGAGCAGTACTTC. This sequence encodes CASSIEQGSYEQYF.

The chain links TRBV2 to TRBJ2-7; possibly TRBD1 or TRBD2 for D (6 bases each). The V and J ends lost 4 bases and 0 bases respectively, with 16 bases between them. CDR1 is SNHLY and CDR2 is FYNNEI in the germline V gene. CDR3 length equals 16 residues. The CDR3, as DNA: TGTGCCAGCAGTGTCGGCATCCGGGGGCCCTCCTACGAGCAGTACTTC. Translation: CASSVGIRGPSYEQYF.

V usage is TRBV6-1 and J usage is TRBJ1-6; 9 bases line up with TRBD1. In germline, CDR1 is MNHNS, CDR2 SASEGT. The CDR3 covers 15 residues. Unmatched junction bases numbered 8, after V lost 5 bases and J lost 9 bases. The DNA of the CDR3 is TGTGCCAGCAGTCCCGACGGGGACAGGGCTTCACCCCTCCACTTT. This sequence encodes CASSPDGDRASPLHF.

DNA for the CDR3: TGTGCCAGCAGCGCCCGACAGGGAATAGAAGAGACCCAGTACTTC. It specifies CASSARQGIEETQYF. The chain combines TRBV21-1 with TRBJ2-5; TRBD1 is the table's D call, not checked against the DNA. TRBV21-1 is a known pseudogene. This CDR3 is built from 15 residues.

The CDR3 spells CASTVGEGTEAFF. The CDR3 coding sequence is TGTGCCAGCACAGTGGGGGAAGGGACTGAAGCTTTCTTT. This chain joins TRBV2 and TRBJ1-1, with TRBD1 as a possible D gene (5 bases). From germline, CDR1 is SNHLY and CDR2 FYNNEI. The V end lost 7 bases, the J end lost 5 bases, and 14 bases lay between the germline ends. CDR3 length equals 13 residues.

In its sample, this clone was seen a few times. This chain connects TRBV7-9 to TRBJ2-7; D possibly corresponds to TRBD1 (5 bases). Germline V gene lookup returns CDR1 SEHNR and CDR2 FQNEAQ (reference sequence). This CDR3 is built from 14 residues. The V and J ends lost 1 base and 5 bases respectively, with 12 bases between them. The CDR3 here is CASSLEPGSNEQYF. The CDR3 DNA is TGTGCCAGCAGCTTAGAGCCAGGGTCGAACGAGCAGTACTTC.

V is TRBV2 and J is TRBJ2-3, with 8 bases matching TRBD2. The CDR3 extends over 16 amino acids. V dropped 3 bases and J dropped 0; count of bases not matched to a gene: 5. CDR1 is SNHLY, CDR2 FYNNEI, per germline. Here the CDR3 reads CASSEERGPSTDTQYF. CDR3 nucleotides: TGTGCCAGCAGTGAGGAGCGGGGGCCAAGCACAGATACGCAGTATTTT.

The V and J genes are TRBV4-3 and TRBJ1-2; a weak D match, TRBD1 (5 bases). Germline V gives CDR1 LGHNA, CDR2 YSLEER. CDR3 length equals 14 residues. Trimming removed 1 base at V and 4 bases at J, with 10 bases between. DNA for the CDR3: TGCGCCAGCAGCCAAGCCGGGGGAATCTATGGCTACACCTTC. It codes for CASSQAGGIYGYTF.

This chain uses TRBV25-1 with TRBJ1-4, with no clear D. CDR3 size: 11 residues. Germline CDR1 reads MGHDK; CDR2 reads SYGVNS. V was shortened by 3 bases and J by 8 bases, with 4 bases between the two germline ends. The CDR3 region has the DNA TGTGCCAGCAGTGACCACGAAAAACTGTTTTTT. Protein sequence: CASSDHEKLFF.

V gene TRBV6-5 combines with J gene TRBJ1-2; D may be TRBD1 (5 bases). Germline V gene sequence: CDR1 MNHEY, CDR2 SVGAGI. This CDR3 comprises 13 residues. V lost 5 bases to trimming and J lost 2 bases, with 9 bases between them. The chain's CDR3 is CASSQTENYGYTF. CDR3 coding DNA: TGTGCCAGCAGTCAGACAGAGAACTATGGCTACACCTTC.

This clone has a single count. J is TRBJ1-2 and V is TRBV9; possible D gene TRBD1, 5 bases. The length of the CDR3 is 15 residues. The germline gives CDR1 SGDLS, CDR2 YYNGEE. V was pared by 0 bases and J by 8 bases, with 17 bases between. The CDR3: CASSVDTRGYTGYTF. CDR3 in DNA: TGTGCCAGCAGCGTAGATACAAGGGGATATACAGGCTACACCTTC.

The chain couples TRBV7-6 to TRBJ2-7, with TRBD1 matching over 8 bases. Looked up from germline, CDR1 is SGHVS and CDR2 is FNYEAQ. V shed 5 bases, J shed 3 bases, and the junction held 9 bases outside the gene matches. The CDR3 extends over 15 amino acids. The chain's CDR3 is CASSPTVGQGYEQYF. The CDR3 DNA reads as TGTGCCAGCAGCCCGACCGTCGGACAGGGCTACGAGCAGTACTTC.

This chain links TRBV30 with TRBJ1-2; D remains unclear. CDR1 and CDR2 from the germline V gene are GTSNPN and SVGIG (reference sequence). There are 15 residues in the CDR3. Trimming took 5 bases from V and 0 from J, leaving 16 bases between them. DNA of the CDR3: TGTGCCTGGTCCCAATCAGGCACCTCTAACTATGGCTACACCTTC. Encoded protein: CAWSQSGTSNYGYTF.

This chain joins TRBV29-1 and TRBJ2-1; D is undetermined. The CDR3 length is 11 residues. Germline V gene data show CDR1 as SQVTM and CDR2 as ANQGSEA. V lost 4 bases, J lost 4 bases, and 5 bases lay in between. The CDR3 is CSVGLYNEQFF. The CDR3 DNA sequence: TGCAGCGTTGGGTTGTACAATGAGCAGTTCTTC.

This clone was detected only once. This chain uses TRBV27 with TRBJ2-7, with 11 bases aligning to TRBD2. There are 13 residues in the CDR3. CDR1 MNHEY and CDR2 SMNVEV come from the germline V gene (reference sequence). J lost 7 bases, V lost 3 bases, and 2 bases had no gene match. CDR3 sequence reads: CASSLASGGEQYF. Here the CDR3 DNA reads TGTGCCAGCAGTTTGGCTAGCGGGGGGGAGCAGTACTTC.

The chain links TRBV19 to TRBJ2-3, with 7 positions matching TRBD1. This CDR3 is 14 amino acids long. Looked up from germline, CDR1 is LNHDA and CDR2 is SQIVND (reference sequence). V dropped 7 bases and J dropped 1; count of bases not matched to a gene: 5. CDR3 DNA: TGTGCCAGTAAAGTTGGACAGGGCACAGATACGCAGTATTTT. It yields the protein CASKVGQGTDTQYF.

This clone is categorized as medium-sized. The chain employs TRBV27 and TRBJ2-7, with D hard to call. V dropped 5 bases and J dropped 6 bases, with 17 bases sitting between them. CDR3 length: 14 amino acids. Germline V gene data show CDR1 as MNHEY and CDR2 as SMNVEV (reference sequence). DNA of the CDR3: TGTGCCAGCAGTATTAAAGTCCCTATCGGCGAGCAGTACTTC. Translation gives CASSIKVPIGEQYF.